The clone carrying this T cell receptor beta chain was counted at least ten times. Its antigen is currently unknown. V gave up 0 bases and J gave up 4 bases, with 12 bases separating them. Per germline, CDR1 LGHNA and CDR2 YSLEER. The CDR3 has 16 amino acids. The data originate from a study of T cells after yellow fever vaccination. General observations from the study: Post-booster reappearance was seen for most primary-vaccination clones (about 96% CD4, roughly 91% CD8). Contaminating bulk clonotypes could be abundant in FACS-sorted repertoires.

Conversion of TCR transcripts into cDNA relied on 5'RACE template switching, which added a universal primer site and UMIs. Each CDR3 protein is one row after TCRdb ran MiXCR on the 5' RACE reads. The data hold 120,000 to 150,000 distinct CDR3 sequences, with 7.7% observed a single time. The chain has TRBV4-3 and TRBJ2-2; no clear D gene. Here the sequenced sample was CD4+ T cells sorted from PBMCs, taken 5 days after the yellow fever booster vaccination. This clonotype originated in a man aged 25 to 40 who received the YFV17D yellow fever vaccine. CDR3 residues: CASSQEVGPSTGELFF. The CDR3 DNA is TGCGCCAGCAGCCAAGAGGTCGGTCCGAGCACCGGGGAGCTGTTTTTT.